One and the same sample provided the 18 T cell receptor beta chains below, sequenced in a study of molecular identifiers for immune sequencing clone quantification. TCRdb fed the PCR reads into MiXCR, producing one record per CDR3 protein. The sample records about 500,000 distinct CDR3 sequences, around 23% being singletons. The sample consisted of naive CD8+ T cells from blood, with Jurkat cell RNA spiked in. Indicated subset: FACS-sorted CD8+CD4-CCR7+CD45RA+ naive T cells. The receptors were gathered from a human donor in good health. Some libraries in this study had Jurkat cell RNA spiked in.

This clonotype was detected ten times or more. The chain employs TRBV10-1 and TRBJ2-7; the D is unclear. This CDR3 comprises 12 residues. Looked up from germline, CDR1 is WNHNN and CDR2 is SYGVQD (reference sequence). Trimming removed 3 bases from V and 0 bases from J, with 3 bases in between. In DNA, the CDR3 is TGCGCCAGCAGTGACAGCTCCTACGAGCAGTACTTC. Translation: CASSDSSYEQYF.

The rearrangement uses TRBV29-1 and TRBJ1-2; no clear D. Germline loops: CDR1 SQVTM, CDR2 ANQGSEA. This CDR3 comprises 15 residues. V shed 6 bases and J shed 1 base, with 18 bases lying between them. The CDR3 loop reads CSVEQSPINNYGYTF. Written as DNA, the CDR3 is TGCAGCGTCGAACAGTCCCCAATCAATAACTATGGCTACACCTTC. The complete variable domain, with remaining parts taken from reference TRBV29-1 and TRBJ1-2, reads SAVISQKPSRDICQRGTSLTIQCQVDSQVTMMFWYRQQPGQSLTLIATANQGSEATYESGFVIDKFPISRPNLTFSTLTVSNMSPEDSSIYLCSVEQSPINNYGYTFGSGTRLTVV.

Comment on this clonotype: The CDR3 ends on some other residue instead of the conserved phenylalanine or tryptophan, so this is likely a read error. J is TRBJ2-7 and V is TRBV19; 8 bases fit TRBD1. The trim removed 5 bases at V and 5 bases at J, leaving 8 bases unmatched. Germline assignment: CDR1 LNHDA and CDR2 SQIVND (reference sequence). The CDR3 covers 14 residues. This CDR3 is CASSGTGRLHEQYC. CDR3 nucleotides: TGTGCCAGTAGTGGGACAGGTCGGCTCCACGAGCAGTACTGC.

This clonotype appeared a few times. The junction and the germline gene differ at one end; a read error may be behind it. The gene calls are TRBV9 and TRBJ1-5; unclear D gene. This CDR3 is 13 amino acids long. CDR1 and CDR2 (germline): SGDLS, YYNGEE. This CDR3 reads CTSSVDLGGPQHF. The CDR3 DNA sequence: TGTACCAGCAGCGTAGATTTGGGAGGCCCCCAGCATTTT. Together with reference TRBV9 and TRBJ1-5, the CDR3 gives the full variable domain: DSGVTQTPKHLITATGQRVTLRCSPRSGDLSVYWYQQSLDQGLQFLIQYYNGEERAKGNILERFSAQQFPDLHSELNLSSLELGDSALYFCTSSVDLGGPQHFGDGTRLSIL.

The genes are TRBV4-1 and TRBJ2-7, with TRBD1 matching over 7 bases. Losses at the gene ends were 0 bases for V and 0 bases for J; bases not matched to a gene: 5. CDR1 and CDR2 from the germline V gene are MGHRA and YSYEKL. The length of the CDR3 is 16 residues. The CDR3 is CASSQDPGQASYEQYF. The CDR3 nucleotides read TGCGCCAGCAGCCAAGATCCCGGACAGGCCTCCTACGAGCAGTACTTC.

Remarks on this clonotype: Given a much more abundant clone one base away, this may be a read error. The CDR3 DNA reads as TGTTCCAGCAGCCCCGGGACAGTCCTCGAGCAGTACTTC. Translated, it gives CSSSPGTVLEQYF. The chain carries TRBV7-2 and TRBJ2-7, with 7 bases that match TRBD1. This CDR3 comprises 13 residues. Germline values: CDR1 SGHTA, CDR2 FQGNSA.

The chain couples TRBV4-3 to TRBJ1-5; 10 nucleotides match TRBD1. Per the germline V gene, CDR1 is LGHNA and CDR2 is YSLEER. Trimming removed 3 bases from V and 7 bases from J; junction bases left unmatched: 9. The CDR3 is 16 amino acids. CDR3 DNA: TGCGCCAGCAGCCAGGATCCGGGACAGGGGAACCAGCCCCAGCATTTT. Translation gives CASSQDPGQGNQPQHF.

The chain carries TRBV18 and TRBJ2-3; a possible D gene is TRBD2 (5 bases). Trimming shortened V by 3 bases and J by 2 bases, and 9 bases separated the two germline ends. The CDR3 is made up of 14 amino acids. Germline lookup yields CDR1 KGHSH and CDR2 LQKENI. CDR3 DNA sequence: TGTGCCAGCTCACCTCAGGAGGACACAGATACGCAGTATTTT. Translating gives CASSPQEDTDTQYF.

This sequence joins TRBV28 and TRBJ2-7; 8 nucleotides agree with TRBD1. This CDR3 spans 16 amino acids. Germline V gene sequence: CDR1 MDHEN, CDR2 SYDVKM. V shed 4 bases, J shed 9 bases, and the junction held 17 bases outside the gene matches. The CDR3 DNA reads TGTGCCAGCAGTTCCCGCGGGACAGGACTTCTTCGGGGGCAGTACTTC. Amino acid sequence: CASSSRGTGLLRGQYF.

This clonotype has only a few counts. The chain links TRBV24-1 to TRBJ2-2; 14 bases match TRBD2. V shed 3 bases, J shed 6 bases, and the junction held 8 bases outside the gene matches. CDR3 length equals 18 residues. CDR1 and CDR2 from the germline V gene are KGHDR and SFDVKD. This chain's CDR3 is CATSDRRLAGGRAGELFF. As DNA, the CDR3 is TGTGCCACCAGTGATAGGAGACTAGCGGGAGGGCGCGCCGGGGAGCTGTTTTTT.

CDR3 residues: CASRTGVNTGELFF. The DNA of the CDR3 is TGTGCCAGCAGAACAGGGGTGAACACCGGGGAGCTGTTTTTT. The rearrangement uses TRBV6-2 or TRBV6-3 and TRBJ2-2; 7 bases fit TRBD1. J lost 1 base, V lost 6 bases, and 2 bases had no gene match. Germline CDR1 and CDR2: MNHEY and SVGEGT. The CDR3 extends over 14 amino acids.

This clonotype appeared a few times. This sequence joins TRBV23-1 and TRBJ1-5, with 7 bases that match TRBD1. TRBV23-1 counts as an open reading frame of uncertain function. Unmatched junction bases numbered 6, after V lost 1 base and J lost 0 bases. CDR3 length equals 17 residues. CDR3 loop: CASSQYLGGYSNQPQHF. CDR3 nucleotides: TGCGCCAGCAGTCAATACCTAGGGGGCTATAGCAATCAGCCCCAGCATTTT.

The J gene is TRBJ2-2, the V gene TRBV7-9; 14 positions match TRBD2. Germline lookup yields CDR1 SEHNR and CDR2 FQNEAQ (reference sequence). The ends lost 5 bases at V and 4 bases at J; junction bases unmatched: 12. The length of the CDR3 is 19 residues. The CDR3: CASSDTGTSGSFVTGELFF. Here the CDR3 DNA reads TGTGCCAGCAGCGATACCGGGACTAGCGGGAGTTTTGTCACCGGGGAGCTGTTTTTT.

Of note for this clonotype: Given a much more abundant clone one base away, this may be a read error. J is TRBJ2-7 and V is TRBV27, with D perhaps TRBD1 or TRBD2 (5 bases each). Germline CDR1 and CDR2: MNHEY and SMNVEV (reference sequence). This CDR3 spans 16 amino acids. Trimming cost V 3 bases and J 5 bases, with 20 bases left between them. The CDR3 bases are TGTGCCAGCAGTTTCTCACTGACAAGGGGAGTGGACGAGCAGTACTTC. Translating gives CASSFSLTRGVDEQYF.

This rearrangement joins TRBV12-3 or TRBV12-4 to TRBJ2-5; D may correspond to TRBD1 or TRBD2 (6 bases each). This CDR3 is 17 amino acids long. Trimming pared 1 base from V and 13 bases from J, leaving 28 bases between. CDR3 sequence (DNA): TGTGCCAGCAGTTTAGATAGAGGACCGGGGGCCGTGGCGCCCCCGTACTTC. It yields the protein CASSLDRGPGAVAPPYF.

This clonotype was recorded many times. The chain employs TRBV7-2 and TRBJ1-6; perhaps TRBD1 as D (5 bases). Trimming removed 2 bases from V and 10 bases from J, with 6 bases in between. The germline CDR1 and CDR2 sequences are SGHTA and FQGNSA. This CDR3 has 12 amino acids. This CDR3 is CASSLWGSPLHF. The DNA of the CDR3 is TGTGCCAGCAGCTTATGGGGCTCACCCCTCCACTTT.

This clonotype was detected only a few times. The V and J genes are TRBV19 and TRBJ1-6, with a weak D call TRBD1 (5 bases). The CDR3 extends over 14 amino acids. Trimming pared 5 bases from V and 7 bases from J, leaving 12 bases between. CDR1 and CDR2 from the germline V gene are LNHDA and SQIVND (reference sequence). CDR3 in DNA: TGTGCCAGTAGTTCGGCGTGGGGGAATTCACCCCTCCACTTT. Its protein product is CASSSAWGNSPLHF. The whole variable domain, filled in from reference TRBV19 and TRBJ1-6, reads DGGITQSPKYLFRKEGQNVTLSCEQNLNHDAMYWYRQDPGQGLRLIYYSQIVNDFQKGDIAEGYSVSREKKESFPLTVTSAQKNPTAFYLCASSSAWGNSPLHFGNGTRLTVT.

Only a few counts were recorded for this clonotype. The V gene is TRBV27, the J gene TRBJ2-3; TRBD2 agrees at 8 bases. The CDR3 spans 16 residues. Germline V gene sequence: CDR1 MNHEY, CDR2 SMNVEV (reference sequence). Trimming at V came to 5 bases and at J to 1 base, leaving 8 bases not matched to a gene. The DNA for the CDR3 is TGTGCCAGCAGTCAAGGACTAGCCTATCGCACAGATACGCAGTATTTT. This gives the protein CASSQGLAYRTDTQYF.